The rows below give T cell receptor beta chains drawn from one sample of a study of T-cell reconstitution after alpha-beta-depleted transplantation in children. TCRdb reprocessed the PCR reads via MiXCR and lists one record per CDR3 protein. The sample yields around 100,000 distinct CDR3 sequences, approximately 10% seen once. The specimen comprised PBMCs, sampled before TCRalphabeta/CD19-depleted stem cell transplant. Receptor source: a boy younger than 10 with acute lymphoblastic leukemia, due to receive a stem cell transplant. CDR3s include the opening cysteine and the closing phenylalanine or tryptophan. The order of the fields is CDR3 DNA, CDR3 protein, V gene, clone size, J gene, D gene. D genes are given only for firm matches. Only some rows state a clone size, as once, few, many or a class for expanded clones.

DNA: TGTGCCAGCAGCCAAGAAAGGGGACTTACCTACGAGCAGTACTTC; CDR3: CASSQERGLTYEQYF; V: TRBV3-1; size: few; J: TRBJ2-7; D: NA
DNA: TGTGCCAGTAGTACGAGGGTGGGACTAGCGGGATTGAATGAGCAGTTCTTC; CDR3: CASSTRVGLAGLNEQFF; V: TRBV19; size: many; J: TRBJ2-1; D: TRBD2
DNA: TGCGCCAGCAGCAAGACTGGTACCAAAGAGACCCAGTACTTC; CDR3: CASSKTGTKETQYF; V: TRBV5-1; size: few; J: TRBJ2-5; D: NA
DNA: TGTGCCAGCAGCCTTAGCGTGAGGGCTAGCACAGATACGCAGTATTTT; CDR3: CASSLSVRASTDTQYF; V: TRBV5-6; size: many; J: TRBJ2-3; D: NA
DNA: TGTGCCAGCAGTTTCGGGAACCAACGAGTGAATGAGCAGTTCTTC; CDR3: CASSFGNQRVNEQFF; V: TRBV12-3/TRBV12-4; size: few; J: TRBJ2-1; D: NA
DNA: TGCAGTGCTTCACCTTCGGGACTAGTCCGCGAGCAGTACTTC; CDR3: CSASPSGLVREQYF; V: TRBV20-1; size: once; J: TRBJ2-7; D: TRBD2
DNA: TGTGCCAGCAGCTTAGTTAGCGTCGAGACCCAGTACTTC; CDR3: CASSLVSVETQYF; V: TRBV7-6; size: few; J: TRBJ2-5; D: NA
DNA: TGTGCCAGCAGCCAAGTCCTCGGGACTAGCGGGAGTTACCGGGTCGGGGAGCTGTTTTTT; CDR3: CASSQVLGTSGSYRVGELFF; V: TRBV3-1; size: many; J: TRBJ2-2; D: TRBD2
DNA: TGTGCCAGCAGTGAGGGCCCCGGGACTCACTCCTACGAGCAGTACTTC; CDR3: CASSEGPGTHSYEQYF; V: TRBV25-1; size: many; J: TRBJ2-7; D: NA
DNA: TGCAGTGCGCGGGGACTAGCGGGAGTCCGAGCCGGGGAGCTGTTTTTT; CDR3: CSARGLAGVRAGELFF; V: TRBV20-1; size: few; J: TRBJ2-2; D: TRBD2
DNA: TGTGCCACCAGCAGAGTAGGCCTAGCGGGAGTCACCGGGGAGCTGTTTTTT; CDR3: CATSRVGLAGVTGELFF; V: TRBV15; size: NA; J: TRBJ2-2; D: TRBD2
DNA: TGTGCTAGTGCCGGGACTAGCGGGAGGCAATACGAGCAGTACTTC; CDR3: CASAGTSGRQYEQYF; V: TRBV12-5; size: NA; J: TRBJ2-7; D: TRBD2
DNA: TGTGCCAGCAGTTTAGGGGCCGAGCAGTACTTC; CDR3: CASSLGAEQYF; V: TRBV12-3/TRBV12-4; size: NA; J: TRBJ2-7; D: NA
DNA: TGTGCCAGCAGCTCGACAAACCGGGATAGCGGGAGTATAGGTGAGCAGCTCTTC; CDR3: CASSSTNRDSGSIGEQLF; V: TRBV11-1; size: NA; J: TRBJ2-1; D: TRBD2
DNA: TGTGCCTGGAGTGTACCAAATGGGTTTGAGACCCAGTACTTC; CDR3: CAWSVPNGFETQYF; V: TRBV30; size: few; J: TRBJ2-5; D: NA
DNA: TGTGCCAGCACCGCCCGTCTGACCCCCGGAACGGAGCAGTTCTTC; CDR3: CASTARLTPGTEQFF; V: TRBV7-9; size: many; J: TRBJ2-1; D: NA
DNA: TGCGCCAGCAGCACGGACGTGAGGGAGACCCAGTACTTC; CDR3: CASSTDVRETQYF; V: TRBV5-1; size: few; J: TRBJ2-5; D: NA
DNA: TGCAGTGCTAGAGTTTCGACAGGTAATCAGCCCCAGCATTTT; CDR3: CSARVSTGNQPQHF; V: TRBV20-1; size: many; J: TRBJ1-5; D: NA
DNA: TGTGCCAGCAGCGTCAACTCCTATAATTCACCCCTCCACTTT; CDR3: CASSVNSYNSPLHF; V: TRBV9; size: NA; J: TRBJ1-6; D: NA
DNA: TGTGCCAGCAGCTCCCCCGGGGGGAACACTGAAGCTTTCTTT; CDR3: CASSSPGGNTEAFF; V: TRBV7-6; size: many; J: TRBJ1-1; D: NA
DNA: TGTGCCAGCAGCTACCCCACGGGGGCCGCGCTCGGGAACACTGAAGCTTTCTTT; CDR3: CASSYPTGAALGNTEAFF; V: TRBV11-1; size: few; J: TRBJ1-1; D: NA
DNA: TGTGCCAGCAGTGCCCGAACGTTAGTGGGCACAGATACGCAGTATTTT; CDR3: CASSARTLVGTDTQYF; V: TRBV12-3/TRBV12-4; size: NA; J: TRBJ2-3; D: NA